This T cell receptor (beta chain) stems from a study of CD8+ T cells in alopecia areata. The CDR3 totals 11 residues. CDR1 and CDR2 from the germline V gene are NNHDY and SYVADS. Sequencing used cDNA as its template, made by extracting RNA and reverse transcribing it. Generated by immunoSEQ multiplex PCR, the TCRdb table keeps only in-frame clones and is missing some. The sample holds roughly 120,000 clones, and no clone turns up only once. This clone was counted a few times. The gene names given are mouse names. The read finishes 4 residues shy of the CDR3 end, and the germline J gene is used to complete it.

V gene TRBV13-3 combines with J gene TRBJ2-7; D is unclear. The sequence came from a C3H/HeJ mouse with alopecia areata. MHC haplotype here: H2-k. The specimen sequenced was lesional skin. The sequenced CDR3 bases are TGTGCCAGCAACGAGGGTTAT. Protein sequence: CASNEGY. The CDR3 in its entirety is CASNEGYEQYF.